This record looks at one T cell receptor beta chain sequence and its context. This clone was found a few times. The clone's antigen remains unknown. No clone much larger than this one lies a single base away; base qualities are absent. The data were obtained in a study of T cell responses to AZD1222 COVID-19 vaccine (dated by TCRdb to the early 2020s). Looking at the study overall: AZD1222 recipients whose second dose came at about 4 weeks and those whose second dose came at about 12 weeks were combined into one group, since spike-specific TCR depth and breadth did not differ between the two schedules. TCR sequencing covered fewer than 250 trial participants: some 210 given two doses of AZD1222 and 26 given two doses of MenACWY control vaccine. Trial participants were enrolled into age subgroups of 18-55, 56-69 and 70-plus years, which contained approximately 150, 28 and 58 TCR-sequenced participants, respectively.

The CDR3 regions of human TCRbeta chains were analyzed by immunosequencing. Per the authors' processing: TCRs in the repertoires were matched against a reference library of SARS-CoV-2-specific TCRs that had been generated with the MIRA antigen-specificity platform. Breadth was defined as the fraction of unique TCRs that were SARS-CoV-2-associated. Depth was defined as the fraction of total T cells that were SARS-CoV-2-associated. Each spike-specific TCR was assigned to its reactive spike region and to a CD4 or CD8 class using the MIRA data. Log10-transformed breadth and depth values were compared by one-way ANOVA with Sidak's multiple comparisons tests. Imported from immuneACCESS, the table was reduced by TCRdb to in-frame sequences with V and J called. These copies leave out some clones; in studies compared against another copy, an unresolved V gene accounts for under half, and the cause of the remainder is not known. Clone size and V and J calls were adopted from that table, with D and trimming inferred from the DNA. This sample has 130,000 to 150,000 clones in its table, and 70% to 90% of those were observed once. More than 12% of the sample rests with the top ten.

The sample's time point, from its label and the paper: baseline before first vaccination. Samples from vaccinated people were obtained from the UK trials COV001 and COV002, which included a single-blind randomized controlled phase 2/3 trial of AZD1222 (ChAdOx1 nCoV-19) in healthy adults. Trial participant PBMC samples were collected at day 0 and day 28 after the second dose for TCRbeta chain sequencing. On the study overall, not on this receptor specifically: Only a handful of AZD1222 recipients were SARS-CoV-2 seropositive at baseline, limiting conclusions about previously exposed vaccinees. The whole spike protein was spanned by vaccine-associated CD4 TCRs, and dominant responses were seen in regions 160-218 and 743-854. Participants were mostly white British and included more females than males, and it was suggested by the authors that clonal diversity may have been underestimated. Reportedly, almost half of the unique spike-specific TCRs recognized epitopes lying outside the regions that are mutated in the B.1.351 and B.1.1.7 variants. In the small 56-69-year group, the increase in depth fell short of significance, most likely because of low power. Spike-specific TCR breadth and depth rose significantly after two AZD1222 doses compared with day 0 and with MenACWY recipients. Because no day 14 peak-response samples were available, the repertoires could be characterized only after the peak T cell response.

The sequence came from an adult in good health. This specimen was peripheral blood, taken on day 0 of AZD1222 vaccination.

The CDR3 here reads CASRGAGDTGELFF. The DNA sequence is given as TGTGCCAGCAGGGGGGCAGGGGACACCGGGGAGCTGTTTTTT. Recombination connected TRBV2 to TRBJ2-2; a tentative D match to TRBD1 spans 6 bases. V drops 6 bases and J drops 3 bases, leaving 11 bases in between. The CDR3 contains 14 residues, cysteine and phenylalanine counted. This entry keeps only the CDR3 DNA: 42 bases, framed from base 1. The germline V gene gives CDR1 as SNHLY and CDR2 as FYNNEI.